Listed here are 21 T cell receptor beta chains from one sample, sequenced in a study of T cell changes during pregnancy in multiple sclerosis (dated by TCRdb to the late 2010s). The library was built by means of the immunoSEQ multiplex PCR assay. In its TCRdb copy, this immuneACCESS table keeps in-frame sequences only and misses some clones. Where compared with another copy, unresolved V genes explain less than half of these, and the others have no known cause. This sample comprises tens of thousands of clones, around 92% of them detected only once. The top ten hold roughly 1.5% of the sample. This sample comprised peripheral blood, obtained after pregnancy. The receptors stem from a female donor with multiple sclerosis, enrolled in a pregnancy study.

This rearrangement joins TRBV7-3 to TRBJ2-1; D may be TRBD2 (5 bases). The length of the CDR3 is 20 residues. CDR1 is SGHTA and CDR2 is FQGTGA in the germline V gene. V shed 4 bases and J shed 6 bases, with 31 bases lying between them. This CDR3 is CASSSLPGRDPVKGPNEQFF. The CDR3 coding sequence is TGTGCCAGCAGCTCCCTCCCGGGTCGGGATCCGGTAAAAGGGCCCAATGAGCAGTTCTTC. The full variable domain, rest sourced from reference TRBV7-3 and TRBJ2-1, is GAGVSQTPSNKVTEKGKYVELRCDPISGHTALYWYRQSLGQGPEFLIYFQGTGAADDSGLPNDRFFAVRPEGSVSTLKIQRTERGDSAVYLCASSSLPGRDPVKGPNEQFFGPGTRLTVL.

As regards this clone: The junction and the germline gene differ at one end; a read error may be behind it. This chain uses TRBV7-6 with TRBJ2-5, with 8 bases lining up with TRBD2. CDR1 and CDR2 (germline): SGHVS, FNYEAQ. This CDR3 has 13 amino acids. Written as DNA, the CDR3 is TGTGCCAGCAGCATACCCGGGACTAGGTTTTGGGACTTC. Amino acid sequence: CASSIPGTRFWDF.

J is TRBJ2-2 and V is TRBV6-1; 10 positions match TRBD2. The V gene's germline CDR1 is MNHNS and CDR2 SASEGT. The junction had 2 bases not matched to a gene; V was cut back by 1 base and J by 6 bases. The CDR3 consists of 15 residues. The CDR3 loop is CASSEDLAGAGELFF. CDR3 bases: TGTGCCAGCAGTGAAGACCTAGCGGGAGCCGGGGAGCTGTTTTTT.

J is TRBJ2-1 and V is TRBV5-1, with D unresolved. CDR3 length equals 15 residues. Germline values: CDR1 SGHRS, CDR2 YFSETQ. The V end lost 0 bases, the J end lost 0 bases, and 7 bases lay between the germline ends. The CDR3 sequence is CASSLGGYSYNEQFF. The CDR3 DNA reads TGCGCCAGCAGCTTGGGCGGATACTCCTACAATGAGCAGTTCTTC.

This clone was picked up one time. This chain connects TRBV10-3 to TRBJ1-3, with 7 bases that match TRBD1. The CDR3 is made up of 15 amino acids. Losses at the gene ends were 5 bases for V and 4 bases for J; bases not matched to a gene: 8. From germline, CDR1 is ENHRY and CDR2 SYGVKD. The CDR3 coding sequence is TGTGCCATCAGTACGGGACAGACCTTCGGAAACACCATATATTTT. Translation: CAISTGQTFGNTIYF.

The V call is TRBV2, the J call TRBJ1-2; D is unresolved. Germline V CDR1 and CDR2: SNHLY, FYNNEI. This CDR3 contains 14 residues. V dropped 6 bases and J dropped 2 bases, with 13 bases sitting between them. CDR3 protein: CASSISTGNYGYTF. CDR3 sequence (DNA): TGTGCCAGCAGCATATCGACCGGGAACTATGGCTACACCTTC.

The chain carries TRBV29-1 and TRBJ2-7, with a weak D call TRBD1 (6 bases). Trimming removed 7 bases from V and 3 bases from J, with 13 bases in between. This CDR3 has 12 residues. Germline CDR1 and CDR2: SQVTM and ANQGSEA. Here the CDR3 DNA reads TGCAGCGCTACAGGGCCCAACTACGAGCAGTACTTC. This sequence encodes CSATGPNYEQYF.

The V gene is TRBV19, the J gene TRBJ1-5; no reliable D call. From germline, CDR1 is LNHDA and CDR2 SQIVND (reference sequence). The CDR3 is made up of 15 amino acids. Trimming took 1 base from V and 2 from J, leaving 9 bases between them. CDR3 loop: CASSIVSVGNQPQHF. The DNA for the CDR3 is TGTGCCAGTAGTATAGTGTCAGTTGGCAATCAGCCCCAGCATTTT.

V usage is TRBV28 and J usage is TRBJ1-2, with 8 bases fitting TRBD1. The CDR3 length is 12 residues. Unmatched junction bases numbered 4, after V lost 6 bases and J lost 7 bases. Germline V gives CDR1 MDHEN, CDR2 SYDVKM. The CDR3 reads CASSDRGSGYTF. The CDR3 DNA is TGTGCCAGCAGCGACAGGGGAAGTGGCTACACCTTC.

The rearrangement uses TRBV28 and TRBJ2-1; no firm D call. The CDR3 spans 17 residues. The germline V gene encodes CDR1 MDHEN and CDR2 SYDVKM. Between the trimmed V and J ends, which lost 2 bases and 0 bases, there was a span of 14 bases. The DNA of the CDR3 is TGTGCCAGCAGTTTAAGCACTCATTCGAGCTCCTACAATGAGCAGTTCTTC. Its translation: CASSLSTHSSSYNEQFF. Combining the CDR3 with reference TRBV28 and TRBJ2-1 gives the whole variable domain DVKVTQSSRYLVKRTGEKVFLECVQDMDHENMFWYRQDPGLGLRLIYFSYDVKMKEKGDIPEGYSVSREKKERFSLILESASTNQTSMYLCASSLSTHSSSYNEQFFGPGTRLTVL.

On this clone: The junction does not match germline at one end; this may be a read error. This chain uses TRBV27 with TRBJ2-1, with TRBD2 matching 15 bases. This CDR3 has 15 residues. The germline CDR1 and CDR2 sequences are MNHEY and SMNVEV (reference sequence). This CDR3 is CASRFVGTSGGKQFF. For the CDR3, the DNA is TGTGCCAGCCGTTTCGTCGGGACTAGCGGGGGGAAGCAGTTCTTC.

The rearrangement uses TRBV10-3 and TRBJ2-3; 10 bases map to TRBD2. This CDR3 is 15 amino acids long. V lost 6 bases to trimming and J lost 0 bases; unmatched junction nucleotides: 3. Germline CDR1 reads ENHRY; CDR2 reads SYGVKD. This chain's CDR3 is CAIRPTSGSTDTQYF. DNA of the CDR3: TGTGCCATCAGACCGACTAGCGGGAGCACAGATACGCAGTATTTT.

The chain carries TRBV5-1 and TRBJ2-7, with D tentatively TRBD1 (6 bases). This CDR3 has 15 amino acids. V was shortened by 2 bases and J by 0 bases, with 12 bases between the two germline ends. Germline CDR1 and CDR2: SGHRS and YFSETQ. CDR3 sequence reads: CASSLPGAGSYEQYF. The CDR3 nucleotides read TGCGCCAGCAGCTTACCAGGGGCAGGCTCCTACGAGCAGTACTTC.

This chain joins TRBV9 and TRBJ2-3, with 7 positions matching TRBD2. The CDR3 has 18 residues. Germline V gene sequence: CDR1 SGDLS, CDR2 YYNGEE. Trimming took 1 base from V and 0 from J; bases not matched to a gene: 11. The CDR3 coding sequence is TGTGCCAGCAGCGTACACCTCGGGGAGGGACCTAGCACAGATACGCAGTATTTT. It encodes CASSVHLGEGPSTDTQYF.

The J gene is TRBJ2-5, the V gene TRBV5-1; 9 nucleotides agree with TRBD2. The junction had 1 base not matched to a gene; V was cut back by 3 bases and J by 1 base. Germline V CDR1 and CDR2: SGHRS, YFSETQ. CDR3 length equals 14 residues. The CDR3 is CASSWGLAQETQYF. Written as DNA, the CDR3 is TGCGCCAGCAGCTGGGGACTAGCCCAAGAGACCCAGTACTTC.

This clone showed up just once. The rearrangement links TRBV20-1 to TRBJ2-7; 12 bases match TRBD2. V dropped 5 bases and J dropped 10; count of bases not matched to a gene: 3. There are 11 residues in the CDR3. The germline CDR1 and CDR2 sequences are DFQATT and SNEGSKA (reference sequence). CDR3 nucleotides: TGCAGTGCTCGACTAGCGGGAGACCAGTACTTC. Amino acids: CSARLAGDQYF.

The chain has TRBV5-5 and TRBJ1-1, with D unresolved. The length of the CDR3 is 14 residues. Germline-derived CDR1 and CDR2 are SGHKS and YYEKEE (reference sequence). Trimming cost V 4 bases and J 6 bases, with 16 bases left between them. CDR3 nucleotides: TGTGCCAGCAGCATCGAAGGGAGGCCGGCTGAAGCTTTCTTT. This gives the protein CASSIEGRPAEAFF.

The J gene is TRBJ1-2, the V gene TRBV30, with TRBD1 as a possible D gene (6 bases). Germline-derived CDR1 and CDR2 are GTSNPN and SVGIG (reference sequence). V was pared by 5 bases and J by 8 bases, with 18 bases between. The CDR3 is made up of 13 amino acids. The CDR3 DNA is TGTGCCTGGGCCCAAACAGGGCCAGAGGGCTACACCTTC. It translates to CAWAQTGPEGYTF.

This sequence joins TRBV6-4 and TRBJ1-2; 7 bases agree with TRBD1. Germline assignment: CDR1 MRHNA and CDR2 SNTAGT. The CDR3 loop spans 14 amino acids. Trimming at V came to 3 bases and at J to 4 bases, leaving 5 bases not matched to a gene. The CDR3 sequence is CASSDGDSAYGYTF. The CDR3 DNA follows: TGTGCCAGCAGTGATGGGGACAGCGCCTATGGCTACACCTTC.

This chain connects TRBV2 to TRBJ2-3; the D gene is possibly TRBD2 (5 bases). The CDR3 extends over 13 amino acids. CDR1 is SNHLY and CDR2 is FYNNEI in the germline V gene. Deletions cut 8 bases from V and 3 bases from J, with 12 bases between. CDR3 sequence (DNA): TGTGCCAGCCCTCGCGGGTTGACAGATACGCAGTATTTT. This gives the protein CASPRGLTDTQYF.

This chain joins TRBV5-1 and TRBJ1-4, with 7 bases identical to TRBD1. The CDR3 loop spans 16 amino acids. Per the germline V gene, CDR1 is SGHRS and CDR2 is YFSETQ. V trimming: 0 bases; J trimming: 7 bases; junction bases outside the gene matches: 9. The chain's CDR3 is CASSLGGQFGSEKLFF. The CDR3 nucleotides read TGCGCCAGCAGCTTGGGGGGACAGTTCGGGAGTGAAAAACTGTTTTTT.